One and the same sample provided the 27 T cell receptor beta chains below, sequenced in a study of shared clonotypes between healthy human individuals. Assay: immunoSEQ multiplex PCR; the TCRdb copy retains only in-frame clones and omits some. The sample has approximately 2.3 million clones, 93% seen once; the top ten hold 0.35% to 0.45%. The sample comprised naive CD4+ T cells from PBMCs. As for subset: CD45RA+ positively selected. The origin of the receptors is a man aged 18 to 29 in good health. Some clones in this sample may be carry-over from other donors' samples.

Turning to this clone: Other DNA sequences in the same sample also yield this CDR3. This rearrangement joins TRBV28 to TRBJ1-1; tentative D call: TRBD1 (6 bases). This CDR3 region has 15 residues. Germline V gives CDR1 MDHEN, CDR2 SYDVKM. Trimming shortened V by 5 bases and J by 2 bases, and 15 bases separated the two germline ends. CDR3 protein: CASSAPGGPNTEAFF. CDR3 nucleotide sequence: TGTGCCAGCAGTGCCCCGGGGGGCCCCAACACTGAAGCTTTCTTT.

This clone was recorded only once. The chain has TRBV27 and TRBJ2-6; D may correspond to TRBD1 or TRBD2 (5 bases each). Germline V CDR1 and CDR2: MNHEY, SMNVEV (reference sequence). CDR3 length: 18 residues. The V and J ends lost 3 bases and 0 bases respectively, with 15 bases between them. CDR3 residues: CASSFDYAQVSGANVLTF. The DNA of the CDR3 is TGTGCCAGCAGTTTCGACTATGCACAGGTCTCTGGGGCCAACGTCCTGACTTTC.

V is TRBV7-6 and J is TRBJ2-7; D not resolved. CDR1 SGHVS and CDR2 FNYEAQ come from the germline V gene. This CDR3 contains 13 residues. The V end lost 3 bases, the J end lost 3 bases, and 9 bases lay between the germline ends. The DNA of the CDR3 is TGTGCCAGCAGCTTTGGACGGAGCTACGAGCAGTACTTC. Amino acid sequence: CASSFGRSYEQYF.

Concerning this clone itself: Other DNA sequences from this sample encode an identical CDR3 as well. This sequence joins TRBV27 and TRBJ1-2; D is undetermined. Deletions cut 3 bases from V and 4 bases from J, with 6 bases between. The CDR3 contains 12 residues. In germline, CDR1 is MNHEY, CDR2 SMNVEV (reference sequence). CDR3 in DNA: TGTGCCAGCAGTTTCCGGGGCTATGGCTACACCTTC. Translated, it gives CASSFRGYGYTF.

This chain connects TRBV21-1 to TRBJ2-7; TRBD2, the D gene given by the table, was not confirmed from the DNA. TRBV21-1 is reported as a pseudogene. There are 16 residues in the CDR3. The DNA of the CDR3 is TGTGCCAGCAGCAAAACCCCCCTCGGGGGAGACTACGAGCAGTACTTC. It codes for CASSKTPLGGDYEQYF.

Notes on this clone: The sample has other DNA sequences that encode this CDR3 too. The chain combines TRBV9 with TRBJ2-1; maybe TRBD1 (6 bases). This CDR3 has 15 amino acids. Germline V gene data show CDR1 as SGDLS and CDR2 as YYNGEE. The germline V and J ends were trimmed by 0 bases and 0 bases, with 7 bases remaining between them. This CDR3 is CASSVAGASYNEQFF. In DNA, the CDR3 is TGTGCCAGCAGCGTAGCAGGGGCCTCCTACAATGAGCAGTTCTTC.

This chain connects TRBV6-6 to TRBJ1-5; 7 bases fit TRBD1. Germline lookup yields CDR1 MNHNY and CDR2 SVGAGI (reference sequence). After removal of 5 bases from V and 4 bases from J, the junction contained 8 bases not matched to a gene. This CDR3 has 15 amino acids. The CDR3 spells CASSLRGSGNQPQHF. CDR3 nucleotides: TGTGCCAGCAGTCTCAGGGGGTCGGGGAATCAGCCCCAGCATTTT.

The rearrangement uses TRBV18 and TRBJ2-3; D gene ambiguous. Germline CDR1 reads KGHSH; CDR2 reads LQKENI. Trimming pared 2 bases from V and 0 bases from J, leaving 9 bases between. This CDR3 contains 15 residues. The CDR3 reads CASSPAQASTDTQYF. DNA of the CDR3: TGTGCCAGCTCACCAGCCCAGGCTAGCACAGATACGCAGTATTTT.

The J gene is TRBJ1-4, the V gene TRBV6-5; D is uncertain. There are 13 residues in the CDR3. The germline V gene has CDR1 MNHEY and CDR2 SVGAGI. Trimming removed 2 bases at V and 7 bases at J, with 8 bases between. Here the CDR3 reads CASSYPYTEKLFF. The DNA for the CDR3 is TGTGCCAGCAGTTACCCCTATACTGAAAAACTGTTTTTT.

CDR3 in DNA: TGTGCCAGCAGCGGGGCGGGGAGGAAGCCCCAGCATTTT. This encodes CASSGAGRKPQHF. The chain uses TRBV11-2 and TRBJ1-5; a weak D match, TRBD1 (5 bases). The V gene's germline CDR1 is SGHAT and CDR2 FQNNGV. This CDR3 spans 13 amino acids. V was cut by 5 bases and J by 8 bases, with 13 bases left in between.

This sequence joins TRBV28 and TRBJ1-2, with D perhaps matching TRBD1 (6 bases). The germline V gene encodes CDR1 MDHEN and CDR2 SYDVKM. Trimming left V 2 bases short and J 2 bases short, with 15 bases between. The CDR3 spans 16 residues. This chain's CDR3 is CASSLGARGGNYGYTF. The CDR3 DNA reads TGTGCCAGCAGTTTAGGGGCCAGGGGCGGGAACTATGGCTACACCTTC.

This clone was observed a handful of times. The V gene is TRBV5-4, the J gene TRBJ1-2, with a possible D match to TRBD1 (5 bases). The germline V and J ends were trimmed by 4 bases and 4 bases, with 14 bases remaining between them. This CDR3 region has 14 residues. The V gene's germline CDR1 is SGHNT and CDR2 YYREEE (reference sequence). The CDR3 DNA follows: TGTGCCAGCAGCGGAACAGGTCGGAGCTATGGCTACACCTTC. It codes for CASSGTGRSYGYTF.

The rearrangement links TRBV19 to TRBJ1-2; no reliable D call. Germline lookup yields CDR1 LNHDA and CDR2 SQIVND (reference sequence). Between the trimmed V and J ends, which lost 4 bases and 8 bases, there was a span of 11 bases. The CDR3 length is 12 residues. The CDR3 nucleotides are TGTGCCAGTAGTACCACGTTTTCGGGCTACACCTTC. It translates to CASSTTFSGYTF.

The chain links TRBV5-1 to TRBJ2-2, with a possible D match to TRBD2 (6 bases). The germline V gene has CDR1 SGHRS and CDR2 YFSETQ. The CDR3 is made up of 15 amino acids. Trimming stripped 1 base from V and 4 bases from J, with 11 bases between. As DNA, the CDR3 is TGCGCCAGCAGCTTGTTCACCGGGAGCACCGGGGAGCTGTTTTTT. Translation: CASSLFTGSTGELFF.

This clone was observed a single time. The gene calls are TRBV29-1 and TRBJ2-1; 8 bases map to TRBD2. This CDR3 region has 13 residues. Germline CDR1 is SQVTM and CDR2 is ANQGSEA. Trimming cost V 7 bases and J 8 bases; bases outside gene matches: 10. The CDR3: CSGRALRGDEQFF. CDR3 in DNA: TGCAGCGGCCGAGCGCTGCGGGGGGATGAGCAGTTCTTC.

J is TRBJ2-5 and V is TRBV28; maybe TRBD1 (5 bases). The CDR3 loop spans 15 amino acids. Trimming stripped 5 bases from V and 3 bases from J, with 16 bases between. Germline CDR1 reads MDHEN; CDR2 reads SYDVKM. CDR3 coding DNA: TGTGCCAGCAGTCTCCCGGGCGACAGAAAAGAGACCCAGTACTTC. Translating gives CASSLPGDRKETQYF.

The chain recombines TRBV2 with TRBJ1-1; 9 nucleotides agree with TRBD1. CDR1 is SNHLY, CDR2 FYNNEI, per germline. The length of the CDR3 is 15 residues. Trimming cost V 6 bases and J 0 bases; bases outside gene matches: 5. As DNA, the CDR3 is TGTGCCAGCAGACTACAGGGGGCGATGAACACTGAAGCTTTCTTT. Its protein product is CASRLQGAMNTEAFF.

Of note for this clone: A read error may explain this, as a much larger clone is one base away. This chain links TRBV7-7 with TRBJ2-2, with D maybe TRBD1 (6 bases). This CDR3 contains 14 residues. V lost 3 bases and J lost 1, with 6 bases in between. Germline CDR1 is SSHAT and CDR2 is FNYEAQ (reference sequence). The CDR3, as DNA: TGTGCCAGCAGCTTGGGACAGAACACCGGGGAGCTGTTTTTT. Translated: CASSLGQNTGELFF.

The V and J genes are TRBV5-1 and TRBJ2-5; 12 nucleotides agree with TRBD2. Germline CDR1 reads SGHRS; CDR2 reads YFSETQ. V was pared by 3 bases and J by 3 bases, with 6 bases of the junction left unmatched. The CDR3 runs to 16 residues. The CDR3 nucleotides read TGCGCCAGCAGCTCCGGACTAGCGGGAACGGAAGAGACCCAGTACTTC. Amino acid sequence: CASSSGLAGTEETQYF.

J is TRBJ2-3 and V is TRBV28; 8 positions agree with TRBD2. Germline loops: CDR1 MDHEN, CDR2 SYDVKM. The CDR3 contains 15 residues. V shed 6 bases and J 5 bases; nucleotides not matched to a gene: 10. This CDR3 reads CASSQLAGGLDTQYF. DNA of the CDR3: TGTGCCAGCAGCCAGCTTGCGGGAGGACTAGATACGCAGTATTTT.

V and J are TRBV5-4 and TRBJ1-5; 10 nucleotides align to TRBD1. Germline CDR1 reads SGHNT; CDR2 reads YYREEE (reference sequence). The CDR3 covers 15 residues. The V and J ends lost 4 bases and 3 bases, in that order; junction bases with no gene match: 4. This chain's CDR3 is CASSLDRGANQPQHF. DNA for the CDR3: TGTGCCAGCAGCCTGGACAGGGGGGCCAATCAGCCCCAGCATTTT.

The genes are TRBV9 and TRBJ2-1; D gene unclear. Germline V gene sequence: CDR1 SGDLS, CDR2 YYNGEE. V was cut by 0 bases and J by 7 bases, with 8 bases left in between. This CDR3 has 13 amino acids. CDR3 in DNA: TGTGCCAGCAGCGTAGCTATCGGGAATGAGCAGTTCTTC. Its protein product is CASSVAIGNEQFF.

This chain connects TRBV5-6 to TRBJ2-7; 8 nucleotides agree with TRBD2. CDR1 is SGHDT and CDR2 is YYEEEE in the germline V gene. The junction had 4 bases not matched to a gene; V was cut back by 1 base and J by 1 base. The CDR3 spans 15 residues. The CDR3 sequence: CASSLSQRESYEQYF. The DNA for the CDR3 is TGTGCCAGCAGCTTGTCTCAGCGGGAGTCCTACGAGCAGTACTTC. The whole variable domain, remainder taken from reference TRBV5-6 and TRBJ2-7, is DAGVTQSPTHLIKTRGQQVTLRCSPKSGHDTVSWYQQALGQGPQFIFQYYEEEERQRGNFPDRFSGHQFPNYSSELNVNALLLGDSALYLCASSLSQRESYEQYFGPGTRLTVT.

This CDR3 reads CASSLEQGQPQHF. CDR3 DNA: TGTGCCAGCAGCTTAGAACAGGGGCAGCCCCAGCATTTT. The chain links TRBV7-3 to TRBJ1-5; 7 bases line up with TRBD1. V shed 2 bases, J shed 7 bases, and the junction held 2 bases outside the gene matches. This CDR3 has 13 amino acids. Germline V gives CDR1 SGHTA, CDR2 FQGTGA.

This chain links TRBV7-9 with TRBJ2-3, with D perhaps given as TRBD1 or TRBD2 (5 bases each). This CDR3 has 13 residues. CDR1 and CDR2 (germline): SEHNR, FQNEAQ (reference sequence). The V and J ends lost 1 base and 4 bases respectively, with 6 bases between them. DNA of the CDR3: TGTGCCAGCAGCTTAGGGGGACCAGATACGCAGTATTTT. Translating it yields CASSLGGPDTQYF.

V gene TRBV27 combines with J gene TRBJ2-7, with TRBD1 as a possible D gene (6 bases). Germline CDR1 is MNHEY and CDR2 is SMNVEV (reference sequence). V lost 6 bases, J lost 8 bases, and 20 bases lay in between. The CDR3 extends over 14 amino acids. DNA for the CDR3: TGTGCCAGCAGCCGTCCGGGACACCCTGATCAGCAGTACTTC. Its translation is CASSRPGHPDQQYF.

The V gene is TRBV27, the J gene TRBJ2-5; D is undetermined. CDR3 length: 13 residues. The germline CDR1 and CDR2 sequences are MNHEY and SMNVEV (reference sequence). V was cut by 6 bases and J by 0 bases, with 8 bases left in between. CDR3 in DNA: TGTGCCAGCAGCCGGCGGAACCAAGAGACCCAGTACTTC. Translated: CASSRRNQETQYF.